This T cell receptor beta chain was sequenced for a study of cytomegalovirus exposure and HLA in healthy donors (dated by TCRdb to about 2017). Background for the entire study: The roughly 670 repertoires of the first cohort and the roughly 120 validation repertoires were produced on the same platform, according to a later analysis. The study aimed to test whether signatures of past pathogen exposure could be identified by cataloging public T cell receptors. Along with the approximately 670-subject first cohort, a separate validation cohort of around 110 different subjects was used. To predict cytomegalovirus infection status, the study combined high-throughput TCR immunosequencing, statistical association of individual TCRs with disease status, and machine learning.

The library was produced with the immunoSEQ multiplex PCR assay. Per the source publication's procedure: A statistical classification framework was developed to diagnose cytomegalovirus status using the catalog of TCR beta chain sequences. TCRdb took over this immuneACCESS table, retaining in-frame rearrangements with V and J assigned. Such tables are incomplete; in checked studies, under half of the missing clones stem from an unresolved V gene, and the remainder is unexplained. V, J and clone size were drawn from that table, and D and trimming were deduced from the DNA. Present in this sample are about 260,000 clones, 90% of which were seen just once. Approximately 3.1% of the sample is in the top ten clones. As concerns this clone: Its antigen specificity is not known. The sample holds no much larger clone one base away, and base qualities are not on file.

The V and J ends are trimmed by 6 bases and 0 bases, leaving 12 bases between them. From a lookup of the germline V gene (reference sequence), CDR1 and CDR2 are LNHDA and SQIVND. The CDR3 measures 15 amino acids from cysteine to phenylalanine. Only the CDR3 DNA stays, 45 bases, in frame from base 1. The donors belonged to the validation cohort of about 130 subjects, which was separate from the approximately 700-subject first cohort. The study at large found these results: Subsequent analysis determined that TCRs grouped into clusters in the first cohort also showed a tendency toward co-occurrence across the 120 validation repertoires, and 85% to 95% of cluster scores exceeded 0. Most TCR sequences were seen in very few donors, while some public TCRs were found in many individuals. The study listed approximately 150 TCR beta chains as associated with cytomegalovirus. The classifier was reported to diagnose cytomegalovirus status with high specificity and sensitivity in both the original cohort and the validation cohort. Three of the identified cytomegalovirus-associated TCR beta chains were confirmed in vitro to be specific for cytomegalovirus antigens. It was suggested by the authors that the approach could potentially be generalized to other disease states and immunological phenotypes. The validation cohort had no HLA typing available for a later analysis, so co-occurrence within that cohort was assessed over all 130 or so repertoires.

Sequences were obtained from PBMCs. This TCR derives from a woman aged 25 to 39 in good health and CMV-seronegative. The V gene is TRBV19 and the J gene is TRBJ2-1, and TRBD2 may be the D gene, going by 6 matching bases. This receptor carries the CDR3 CASSQRTNSYNEQFF. The nucleotide sequence is TGTGCCAGTAGCCAAAGGACTAACTCCTACAATGAGCAGTTCTTC.